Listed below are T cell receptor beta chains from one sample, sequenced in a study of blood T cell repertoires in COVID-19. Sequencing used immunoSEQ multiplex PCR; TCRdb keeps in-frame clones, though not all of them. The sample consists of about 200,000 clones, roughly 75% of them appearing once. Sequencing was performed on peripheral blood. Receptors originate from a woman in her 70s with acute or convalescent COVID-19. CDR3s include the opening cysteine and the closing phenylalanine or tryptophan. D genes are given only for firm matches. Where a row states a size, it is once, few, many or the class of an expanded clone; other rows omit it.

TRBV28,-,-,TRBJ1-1,TGTGCCAGCAGTTATGTGACCGGTAGGGGGGGGCGCCTCCTACAACACACTGAAGCTTTCTTT,CASSYVTGRGGRLLQHTEAFF
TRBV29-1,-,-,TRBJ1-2,TGCAGCGTAAGGACAGCAGCTAACTATGGCTACACCTTC,CSVRTAANYGYTF
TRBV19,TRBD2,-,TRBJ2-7,TGTGCCAGTAGTATAGATCAAGGCCTAGCGGGAGCGGGCGAGCAGTACTTC,CASSIDQGLAGAGEQYF
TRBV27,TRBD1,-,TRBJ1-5,TGTGCCAGCAGTTTACGGACAGGGGGCAATCAGCCCCAGCATTTT,CASSLRTGGNQPQHF
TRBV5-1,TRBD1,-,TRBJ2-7,TGCGCCAGCAGCTTGGGACAGGGCTCCTACGAGCAGTACTTC,CASSLGQGSYEQYF
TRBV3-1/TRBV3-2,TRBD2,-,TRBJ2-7,TGTGCCAGCAGCGAACTAGCGGGAGATCGACACGAGCAGTACTTC,CASSELAGDRHEQYF
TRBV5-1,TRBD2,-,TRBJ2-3,TGCGCCAGCAGCTCTTTGACTAGCGGGAGAGGGGATACGCAGTATTTT,CASSSLTSGRGDTQYF
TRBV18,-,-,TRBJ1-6,TGTGCCAGCTCAGGATCCGGGACAAGATATTCACCCCTCCACTTT,CASSGSGTRYSPLHF
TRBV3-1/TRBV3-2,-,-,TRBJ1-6,TGTGCCAGCAGCCAAGTTGCGGGAAATTCACCCCTCCACTTT,CASSQVAGNSPLHF
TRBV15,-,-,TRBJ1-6,TGTGCCACCAGCAGAGATCTTCAGGGGCTCGGCTCCTATAATTCACCCCTCCACTTT,CATSRDLQGLGSYNSPLHF
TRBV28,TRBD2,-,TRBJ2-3,TGTGCCAGCACCTTAACGGGACTAGCGACAGATACGCAGTATTTT,CASTLTGLATDTQYF
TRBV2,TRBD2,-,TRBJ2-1,TGTGCCAGCAGATGGGGGACTAGCGGTGGCTACAATGAGCAGTTCTTC,CASRWGTSGGYNEQFF
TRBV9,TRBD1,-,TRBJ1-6,TGTGCCAGCAGCCCCGACAGGGGGGCCCTCCACTTT,CASSPDRGALHF
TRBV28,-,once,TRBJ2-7,TGTGCCAGCGGGAGCGTGGAGCGGGCCCCCTACGAGCAGTACTTC,CASGSVERAPYEQYF
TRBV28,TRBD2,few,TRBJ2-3,TGTGCCAGCAACCCGACTAGCGGGGCCCCCACAGATACGCAGTATTTT,CASNPTSGAPTDTQYF
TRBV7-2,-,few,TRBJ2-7,TGTGCCAGCAGCTTTTGGGCAGGGAACTACGAGCAGTACTTC,CASSFWAGNYEQYF
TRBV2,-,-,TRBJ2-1,TGTGCCGGGGGGAAGGTAGGCTCCAATGAGCAGTTCTTC,CAGGKVGSNEQFF
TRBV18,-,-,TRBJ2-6,TGTGCCAGCTCACCACCGCAGGGGACACCTGGGGCCAACGTCCTGACTTTC,CASSPPQGTPGANVLTF
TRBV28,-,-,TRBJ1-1,TGTGCCAGCAGTTTAGCAGGGGCCACAGAAGCTTTCTTT,CASSLAGATEAFF
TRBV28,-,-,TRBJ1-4,TGTGCCAGCAGTTCCCCGTCTGCAACTAATGAAAAACTGTTTTTT,CASSSPSATNEKLFF
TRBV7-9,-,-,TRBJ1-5,TGTGCCAGCAGCTTGGGGCAGGGCCCTCAGCCCCAGCATTTT,CASSLGQGPQPQHF
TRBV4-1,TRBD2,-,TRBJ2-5,TGCGCCAGCAGCTCCCGACTAGCGGGGGGATCTCAAGAGACCCAGTACTTC,CASSSRLAGGSQETQYF
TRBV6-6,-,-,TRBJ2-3,TGTGCCAGCAGTGCGGCGGGATTGCGGGCAGATACGCAGTATTTT,CASSAAGLRADTQYF
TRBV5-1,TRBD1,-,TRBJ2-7,TGCGCCAGCAGCTTGGGGGGGACAGGGGGCCCCTACGAGCAGTACTTC,CASSLGGTGGPYEQYF
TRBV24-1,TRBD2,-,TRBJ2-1,TGTGCCACCAGTGATTTCTTGGCGGGAGGCCACAATGAGCAGTTCTTC,CATSDFLAGGHNEQFF
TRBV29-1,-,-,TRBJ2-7,TGCAGCGTTGGTGACAGCTCCTACGAGCAGTACTTC,CSVGDSSYEQYF
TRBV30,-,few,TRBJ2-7,TGTGCCTGGAACAGGGGCGGGGGGAACTCCTACGAGCAGTACTTC,CAWNRGGGNSYEQYF
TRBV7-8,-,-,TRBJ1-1,TGTGCCAGCAGCTTAGTTTTCACAGGGAAAGGGTGGTTCTTT,CASSLVFTGKGWFF
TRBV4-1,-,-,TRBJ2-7,TGCGCCAGCAGCCAAGGAGGGCTAGCAACTCCGGGCGAGCAGTACTTC,CASSQGGLATPGEQYF
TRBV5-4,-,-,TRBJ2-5,TGTGCCAGCAGCATCCCTAGTAGATCAGAAGAGACCCAGTACTTC,CASSIPSRSEETQYF
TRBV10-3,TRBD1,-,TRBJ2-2,TGTGCCATCAGTGAGTCGGGACAGGGGGCGAAAAAGGACACCGGGGAGCTGTTTTTT,CAISESGQGAKKDTGELFF
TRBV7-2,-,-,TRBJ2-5,TGTGCCAGCAGCTTAAGGGAGGAGACCCAGTACTTC,CASSLREETQYF
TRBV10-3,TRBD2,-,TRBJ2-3,TGTGCCATCAGTGAGTCAGCGGGGGATACGCAGTATTTT,CAISESAGDTQYF
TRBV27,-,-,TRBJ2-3,TGTGCCAGCAGTCCCCAGGGCACAGATACGCAGTATTTT,CASSPQGTDTQYF
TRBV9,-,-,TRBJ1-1,TGTGCCAGCAGGGAGTTTATTGAGACGAACACTGAAGCTTTCTTT,CASREFIETNTEAFF
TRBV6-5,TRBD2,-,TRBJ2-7,TGTGCCAGCAGGCAACTAGCGGGAGGGCCCCACGAGCAGTACTTC,CASRQLAGGPHEQYF
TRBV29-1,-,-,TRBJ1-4,TGCAGCGTTCGCGGCAGGGGTACTGAAAAACTGTTTTTT,CSVRGRGTEKLFF
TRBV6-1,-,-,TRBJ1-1,TGTGCCAGCAGTGATCGGGAGGGGTCGGAAGCTTTCTTT,CASSDREGSEAFF
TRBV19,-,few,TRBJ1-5,TGTGCCAGTTCCGACAGTTTCAATCAGCCCCAGCATTTT,CASSDSFNQPQHF
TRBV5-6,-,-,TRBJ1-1,TGTGCCAGCAGCCCACCGGGACACCTGAACACTGAAGCTTTCTTT,CASSPPGHLNTEAFF
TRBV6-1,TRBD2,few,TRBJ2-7,TGTGCCAGCAGTGAACCTCGGACTAGCGGGAGTGGAGAGCAGTACTTC,CASSEPRTSGSGEQYF
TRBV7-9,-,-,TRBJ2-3,TGTGCCAGCAGCTTAGGCGGAGATGGCACAGATACGCAGTATTTT,CASSLGGDGTDTQYF
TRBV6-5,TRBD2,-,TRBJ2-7,TGTGCCAGCTGGGGACTAGCGGGAGGCCTCGAGCAGTACTTC,CASWGLAGGLEQYF
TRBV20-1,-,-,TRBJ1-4,TGCAGTGCCCCTGGGGCCGAAAAACTGTTTTTT,CSAPGAEKLFF
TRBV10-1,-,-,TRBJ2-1,TGCGCCAGCTCCGCCGGAGGCCAGGACAGCGGAAATGAGCAGTTCTTC,CASSAGGQDSGNEQFF
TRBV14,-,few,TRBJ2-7,TGTGCCAGCAGCCAACTTCAGGATCCGTCTTACGAGCAGTACTTC,CASSQLQDPSYEQYF
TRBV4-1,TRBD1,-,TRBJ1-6,TGCGCCAGCAGCCAAACCTGGACAGGGGTCACACCCCTCCACTTT,CASSQTWTGVTPLHF
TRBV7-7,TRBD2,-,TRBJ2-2,TGTGCCAGCAGCGCCCCCGGGACTAGCGGGATAGCGAACACCGGGGAGCTGTTTTTT,CASSAPGTSGIANTGELFF
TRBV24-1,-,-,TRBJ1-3,TGTGCCACCAGTGATGCCCAGGCGTCGGGAAACACCATATATTTT,CATSDAQASGNTIYF
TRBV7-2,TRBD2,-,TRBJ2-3,TGTGCCAGCTTCCAATCGGGCCTAGCGGGCACAGATACGCAGTATTTT,CASFQSGLAGTDTQYF
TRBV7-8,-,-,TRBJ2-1,TGTGCCAGCAGCCTCCCTACAGGGTACTACAATGAGCAGTTCTTC,CASSLPTGYYNEQFF
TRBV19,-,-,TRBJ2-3,TGTGCCAGTCACCCGGGGGGCGCAGATACGCAGTATTTT,CASHPGGADTQYF
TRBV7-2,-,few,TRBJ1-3,TGTGCCAGCAGCTTAGGGCTGGCGGGCTCTGGAAACACCATATATTTT,CASSLGLAGSGNTIYF
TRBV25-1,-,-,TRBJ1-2,TGTGCCAGCAGTGAATATAGAGGGGGTGGCTACACCTTC,CASSEYRGGGYTF
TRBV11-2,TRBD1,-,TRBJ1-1,TGTGCCAGCAGCTTTAGACAGGGGGCTTCATCTGAAGCTTTCTTT,CASSFRQGASSEAFF
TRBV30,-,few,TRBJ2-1,TGTGCCTGGGAAAAGGGGGGGCACGAGCAGTTCTTC,CAWEKGGHEQFF